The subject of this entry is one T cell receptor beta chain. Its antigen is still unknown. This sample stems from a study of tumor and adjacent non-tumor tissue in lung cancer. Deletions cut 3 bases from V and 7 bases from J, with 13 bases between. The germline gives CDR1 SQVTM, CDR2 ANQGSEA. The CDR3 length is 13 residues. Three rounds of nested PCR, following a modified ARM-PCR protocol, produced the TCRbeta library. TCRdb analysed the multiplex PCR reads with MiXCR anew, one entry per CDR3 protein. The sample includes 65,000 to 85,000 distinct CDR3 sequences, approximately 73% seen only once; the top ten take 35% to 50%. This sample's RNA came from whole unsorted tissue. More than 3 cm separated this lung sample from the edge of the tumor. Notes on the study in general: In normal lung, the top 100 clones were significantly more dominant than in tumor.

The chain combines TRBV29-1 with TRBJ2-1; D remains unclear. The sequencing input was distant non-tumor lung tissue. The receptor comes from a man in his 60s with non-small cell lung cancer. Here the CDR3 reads CSVEGILNNEQFF. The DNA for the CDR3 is TGCAGCGTTGAGGGGATCCTAAATAATGAGCAGTTCTTC.